This section outlines one TCR beta chain sequence together with its context. Its target is not known. As to treatment: oral pan-JAK inhibitor, 5-10 mg twice daily. It was from alopecia areata patients that lesional scalp punch biopsies and peripheral blood were collected. The sample belongs to a study of CD8+ T cells in alopecia areata. Study-wide results and caveats: Many expanded lesional clones remained in scalp and blood on tofacitinib. Normal skin's resident alphabeta T cells are also sequenced in scalp samples.

In each case, RNA was isolated and then reverse transcribed into cDNA as the sequencing template. Data came from immunoSEQ multiplex PCR; TCRdb stores just in-frame clones and leaves some out. The repertoire holds roughly 190,000 clones, with approximately 60% as singletons. The ends lost 6 bases at V and 0 bases at J; junction bases unmatched: 7. The CDR3 is made up of 15 amino acids. Germline values: CDR1 MNHEY, CDR2 SVGAGI. The sample here was CD4+ T cells sorted from blood, taken at week 4, from a patient treated with tofacitinib. V usage is TRBV6-5 and J usage is TRBJ2-5; 7 nucleotides align to TRBD1. This receptor was taken from a human donor with alopecia areata. The DNA for the CDR3 is TGTGCCAGCAGCAAGGACAGGCTGTACCAAGAGACCCAGTACTTC. This translates into CASSKDRLYQETQYF.